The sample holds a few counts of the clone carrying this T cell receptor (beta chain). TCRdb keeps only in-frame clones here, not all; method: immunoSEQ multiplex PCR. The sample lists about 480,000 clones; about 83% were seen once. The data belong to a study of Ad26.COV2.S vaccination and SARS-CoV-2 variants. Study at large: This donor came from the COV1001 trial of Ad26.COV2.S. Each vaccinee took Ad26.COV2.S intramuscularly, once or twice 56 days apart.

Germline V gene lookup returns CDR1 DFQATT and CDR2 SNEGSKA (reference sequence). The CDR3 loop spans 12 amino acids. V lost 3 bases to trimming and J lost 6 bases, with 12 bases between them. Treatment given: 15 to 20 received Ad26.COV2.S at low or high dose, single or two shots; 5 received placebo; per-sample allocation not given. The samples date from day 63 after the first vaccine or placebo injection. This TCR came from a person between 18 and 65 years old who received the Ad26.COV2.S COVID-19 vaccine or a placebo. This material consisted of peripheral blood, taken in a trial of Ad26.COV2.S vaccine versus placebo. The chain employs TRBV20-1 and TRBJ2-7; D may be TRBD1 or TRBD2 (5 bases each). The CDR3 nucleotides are TGCAGTGCTAGTTCCGGGGCTGGCGAGCAGTACTTC. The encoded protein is CSASSGAGEQYF.